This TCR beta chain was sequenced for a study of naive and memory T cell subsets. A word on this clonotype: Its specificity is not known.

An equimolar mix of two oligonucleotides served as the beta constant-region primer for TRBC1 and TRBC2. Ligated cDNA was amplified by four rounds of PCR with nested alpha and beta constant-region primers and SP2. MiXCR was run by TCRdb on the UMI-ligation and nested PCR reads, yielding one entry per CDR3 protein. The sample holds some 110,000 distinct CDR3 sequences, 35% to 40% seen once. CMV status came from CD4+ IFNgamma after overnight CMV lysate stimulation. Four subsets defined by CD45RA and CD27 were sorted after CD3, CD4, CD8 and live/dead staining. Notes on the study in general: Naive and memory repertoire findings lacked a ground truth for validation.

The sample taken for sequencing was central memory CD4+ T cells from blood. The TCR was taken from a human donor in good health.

CDR3 amino acids: CASKGYGDTQYF. CDR3 nucleotides: TGTGCCAGTAAGGGGTACGGGGATACGCAGTATTTT. The chain combines TRBV19 with TRBJ2-3; maybe TRBD1 (5 bases). Germline V lookup: CDR1 LNHDA, CDR2 SQIVND (reference sequence). Trimming took off 7 bases at V and 6 bases at J, with 11 bases between the two ends. The CDR3 has 12 amino acids.